The clone carrying this T cell receptor beta chain was seen at least ten times. This sample is drawn from a study of blood T cell repertoires in COVID-19. As for the study in general: Samples representing acute and convalescent COVID-19 were sourced from the United States, Italy and Spain. In each case, the material was cDNA or gDNA derived from T cells, B-cell-depleted T cells, or PBMCs.

Germline values: CDR1 SGDLS, CDR2 YYNGEE. V dropped 3 bases and J dropped 10 bases, with 14 bases sitting between them. The CDR3 spans 13 residues. Produced via immunoSEQ multiplex PCR; TCRdb's table is partial and in-frame only. The sample has 360,000 or so clones, roughly 89% seen once. The sequenced sample was peripheral blood. The sequence was obtained from a man between 18 and 29 years old with active or convalescent COVID-19. The chain couples TRBV9 to TRBJ2-1; D gene uncertain. CDR3 amino acids: CASSAPNSPEQFF. DNA for the CDR3: TGTGCCAGCAGCGCGCCGAATAGCCCCGAGCAGTTCTTC.